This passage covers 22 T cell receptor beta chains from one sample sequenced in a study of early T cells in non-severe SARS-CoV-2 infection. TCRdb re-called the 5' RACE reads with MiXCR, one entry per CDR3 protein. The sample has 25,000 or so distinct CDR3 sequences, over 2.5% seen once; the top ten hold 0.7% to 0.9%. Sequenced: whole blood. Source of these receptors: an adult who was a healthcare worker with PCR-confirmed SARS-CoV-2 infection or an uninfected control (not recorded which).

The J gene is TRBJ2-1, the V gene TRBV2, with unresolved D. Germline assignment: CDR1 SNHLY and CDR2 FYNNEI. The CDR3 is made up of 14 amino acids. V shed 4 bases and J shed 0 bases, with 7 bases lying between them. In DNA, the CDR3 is TGTGCCAGCAGTGTCAGGAACTCCTACAATGAGCAGTTCTTC. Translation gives CASSVRNSYNEQFF.

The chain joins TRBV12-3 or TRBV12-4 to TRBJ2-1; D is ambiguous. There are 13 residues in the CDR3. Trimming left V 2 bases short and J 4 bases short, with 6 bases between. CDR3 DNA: TGTGCCAGCAGTTTAAAGCAGTACAATGAGCAGTTCTTC. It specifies CASSLKQYNEQFF.

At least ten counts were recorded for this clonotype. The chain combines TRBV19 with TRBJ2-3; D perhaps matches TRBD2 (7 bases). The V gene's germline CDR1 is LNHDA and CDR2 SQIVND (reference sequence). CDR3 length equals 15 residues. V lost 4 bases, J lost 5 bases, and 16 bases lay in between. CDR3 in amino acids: CASSRRGGTIDTQYF. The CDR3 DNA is TGTGCCAGTAGTAGGAGGGGGGGGACTATAGATACGCAGTATTTT.

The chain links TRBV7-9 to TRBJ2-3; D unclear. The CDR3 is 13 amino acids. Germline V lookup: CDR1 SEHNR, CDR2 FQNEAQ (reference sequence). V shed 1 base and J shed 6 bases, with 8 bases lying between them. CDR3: CASSLGSLDTQYF. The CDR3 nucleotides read TGTGCCAGCAGCTTAGGATCTCTCGATACGCAGTATTTT.

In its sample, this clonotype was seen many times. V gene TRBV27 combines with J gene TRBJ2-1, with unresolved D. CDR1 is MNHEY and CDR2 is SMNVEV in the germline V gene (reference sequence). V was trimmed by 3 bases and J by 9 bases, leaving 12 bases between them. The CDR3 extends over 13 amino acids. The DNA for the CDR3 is TGTGCCAGCAGTTTTTCTAGATTCCGTGAGCAGTTCTTC. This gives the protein CASSFSRFREQFF.

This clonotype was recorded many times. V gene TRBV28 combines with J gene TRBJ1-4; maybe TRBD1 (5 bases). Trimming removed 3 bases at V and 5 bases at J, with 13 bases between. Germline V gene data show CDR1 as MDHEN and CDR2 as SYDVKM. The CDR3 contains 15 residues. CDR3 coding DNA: TGTGCCAGCAGTTTCCCAGACAGCTACAATGAAAAACTGTTTTTT. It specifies CASSFPDSYNEKLFF.

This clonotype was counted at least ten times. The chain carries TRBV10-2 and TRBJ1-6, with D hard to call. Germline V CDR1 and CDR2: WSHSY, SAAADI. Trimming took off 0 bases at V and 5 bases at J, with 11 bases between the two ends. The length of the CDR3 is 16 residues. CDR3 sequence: CASSESAEEHNSPLHF. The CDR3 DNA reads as TGCGCCAGCAGTGAGTCCGCAGAGGAACATAATTCACCCCTCCACTTT.

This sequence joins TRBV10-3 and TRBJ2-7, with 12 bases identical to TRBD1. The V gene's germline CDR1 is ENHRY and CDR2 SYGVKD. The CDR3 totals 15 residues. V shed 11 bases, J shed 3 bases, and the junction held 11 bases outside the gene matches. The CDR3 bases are TGTGCCGCTAAAGGGACAGGGGGCGGTTTCTACGAGCAGTACTTC. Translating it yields CAAKGTGGGFYEQYF.

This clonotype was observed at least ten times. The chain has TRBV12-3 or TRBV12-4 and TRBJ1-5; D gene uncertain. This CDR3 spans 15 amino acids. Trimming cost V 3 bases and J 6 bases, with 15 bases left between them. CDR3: CASSFAEGAGQPQHF. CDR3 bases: TGTGCCAGCAGTTTTGCTGAGGGAGCCGGTCAGCCCCAGCATTTT.

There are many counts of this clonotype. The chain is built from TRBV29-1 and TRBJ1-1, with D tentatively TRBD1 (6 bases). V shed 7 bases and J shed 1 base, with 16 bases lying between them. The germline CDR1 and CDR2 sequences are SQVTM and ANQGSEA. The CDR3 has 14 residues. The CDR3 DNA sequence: TGCAGCGCCGATCGGACAGAGAGGAACACTGAAGCTTTCTTT. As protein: CSADRTERNTEAFF.

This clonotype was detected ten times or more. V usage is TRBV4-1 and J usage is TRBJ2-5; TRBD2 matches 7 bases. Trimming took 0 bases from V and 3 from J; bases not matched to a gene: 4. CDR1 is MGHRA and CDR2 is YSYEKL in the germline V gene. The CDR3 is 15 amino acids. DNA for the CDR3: TGCGCCAGCAGCCAAGAGTTCCGGGGGGAAGAGACCCAGTACTTC. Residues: CASSQEFRGEETQYF.

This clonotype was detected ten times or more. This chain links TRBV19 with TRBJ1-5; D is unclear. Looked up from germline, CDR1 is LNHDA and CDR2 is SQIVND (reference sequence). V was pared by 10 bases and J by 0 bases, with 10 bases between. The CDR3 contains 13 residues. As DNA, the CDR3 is TGTGCCACCGGCCAGTATAGCAATCAGCCCCAGCATTTT. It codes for CATGQYSNQPQHF.

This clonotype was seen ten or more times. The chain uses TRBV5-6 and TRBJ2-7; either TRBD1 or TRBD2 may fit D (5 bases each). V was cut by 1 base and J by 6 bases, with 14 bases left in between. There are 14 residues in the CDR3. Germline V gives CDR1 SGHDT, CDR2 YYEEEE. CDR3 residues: CASSLIRESFEQYV. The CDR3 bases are TGTGCCAGCAGCTTGATCAGGGAGAGTTTCGAGCAGTACGTC.

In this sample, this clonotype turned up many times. The CDR3 region has the DNA TGTGCCAGCAGTCTTGGGACAGGGAAGAACACTGAAGCTTTCTTT. Protein sequence: CASSLGTGKNTEAFF. This rearrangement joins TRBV27 to TRBJ1-1; 9 nucleotides agree with TRBD1. The J segment lost 1 base and the V segment lost 5 bases, leaving 5 bases of the junction unmatched. This CDR3 is built from 15 residues. In germline, CDR1 is MNHEY, CDR2 SMNVEV (reference sequence).

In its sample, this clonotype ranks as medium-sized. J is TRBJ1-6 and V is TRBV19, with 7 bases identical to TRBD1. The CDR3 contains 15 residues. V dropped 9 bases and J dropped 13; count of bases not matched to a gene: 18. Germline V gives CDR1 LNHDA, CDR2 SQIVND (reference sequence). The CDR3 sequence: CASRAADRNTAPLHF. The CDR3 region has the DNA TGTGCCAGCAGAGCTGCGGACAGGAATACCGCGCCCCTCCACTTT.

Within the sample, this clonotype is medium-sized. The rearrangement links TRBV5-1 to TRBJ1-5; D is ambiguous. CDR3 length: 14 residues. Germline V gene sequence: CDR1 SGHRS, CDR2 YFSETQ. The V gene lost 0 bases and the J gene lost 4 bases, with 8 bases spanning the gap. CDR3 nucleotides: TGCGCCAGCAGCTTGGGAGGGTTTAATCAGCCCCAGCATTTT. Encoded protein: CASSLGGFNQPQHF.

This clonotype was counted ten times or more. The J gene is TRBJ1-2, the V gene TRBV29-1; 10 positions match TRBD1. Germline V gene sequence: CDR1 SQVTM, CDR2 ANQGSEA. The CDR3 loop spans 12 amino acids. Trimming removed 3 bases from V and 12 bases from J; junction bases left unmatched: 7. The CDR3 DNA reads TGCAGCGTTGAGGACGGACAGGGGGTAAACACCTTC. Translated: CSVEDGQGVNTF.

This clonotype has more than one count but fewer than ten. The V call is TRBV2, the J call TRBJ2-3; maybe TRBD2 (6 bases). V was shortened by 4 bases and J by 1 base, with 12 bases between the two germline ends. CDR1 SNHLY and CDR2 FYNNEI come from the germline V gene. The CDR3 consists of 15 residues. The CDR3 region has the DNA TGTGCCAGCAGTGTGTCCCGGAGGGGCACAGATACGCAGTATTTT. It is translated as CASSVSRRGTDTQYF.

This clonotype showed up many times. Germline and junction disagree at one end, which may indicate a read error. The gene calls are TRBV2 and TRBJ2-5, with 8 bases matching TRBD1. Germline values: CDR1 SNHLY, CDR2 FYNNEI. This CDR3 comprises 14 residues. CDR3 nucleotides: TGTGCCACCAGTGGACAGGGCGGCGGTGAGACCCAGTACTTC. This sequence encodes CATSGQGGGETQYF.

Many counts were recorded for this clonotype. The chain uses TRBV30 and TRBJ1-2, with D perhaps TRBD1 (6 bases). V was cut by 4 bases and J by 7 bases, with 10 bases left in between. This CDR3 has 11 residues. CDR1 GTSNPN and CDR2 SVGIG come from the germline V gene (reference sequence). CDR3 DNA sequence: TGTGCCTGGAAGGACAGAAGTGGCTACACCTTC. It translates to CAWKDRSGYTF.

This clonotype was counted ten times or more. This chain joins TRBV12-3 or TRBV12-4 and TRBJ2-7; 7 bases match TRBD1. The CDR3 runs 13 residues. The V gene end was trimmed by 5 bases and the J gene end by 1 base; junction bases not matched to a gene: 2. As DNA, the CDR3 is TGTGCCAGCAGTCAGGGGGTTTCCTACGAGCAGTACGTC. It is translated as CASSQGVSYEQYV.

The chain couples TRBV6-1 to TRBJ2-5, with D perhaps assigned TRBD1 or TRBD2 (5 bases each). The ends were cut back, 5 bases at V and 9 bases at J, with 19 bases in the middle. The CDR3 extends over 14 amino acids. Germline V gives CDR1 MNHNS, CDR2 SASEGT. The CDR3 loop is CASSPTGYGEAQYF. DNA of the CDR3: TGTGCCAGCAGTCCTACAGGATACGGGGAAGCCCAGTACTTC.